Below, 13 T cell receptor beta chains from the same sample are listed, as sequenced in a study of T cells in women clearing cervical HPV infection listed by TCRdb under 2018. Library creation used the immunoSEQ multiplex PCR assay. The table was pulled from immuneACCESS by TCRdb, which kept in-frame rearrangements only. Such tables lose some clones; where checked, under half of the loss comes from unresolved V genes, and the rest has no known cause. This sample's records show about 20,000 clones. The biggest ten clones account for approximately 5.2% of the sample. Sequenced input: blood buffy coat. These receptors all stem from a woman aged 18 to 75 with a cervical HPV16 infection that either progressed to CIN3+ or cleared (not recorded which).

About this clone itself: The read is 3 residues too short to cover the CDR3 end, so that end is filled in from the germline J gene. The V gene is TRBV29-1, the J gene TRBJ2-3, with TRBD2 matching over 7 bases. This CDR3 is built from 12 residues. In germline, CDR1 is SQVTM, CDR2 ANQGSEA. Incomplete CDR3 DNA: TGCAGCGTCGTAGCGGGTGAGGAGACG. Translated: CSVVAGEET. The CDR3 in its entirety is CSVVAGEETQYF.

In the case of this clone: The sequence runs out 3 residues before the end of the CDR3; the remainder is reconstructed from the germline J gene. The chain uses TRBV7-9 and TRBJ1-6, with unresolved D. CDR1 SEHNR and CDR2 FQNEAQ come from the germline V gene (reference sequence). With 0 bases removed from V and 3 bases from J, the gap between germline ends came to 6 bases. This CDR3 is built from 15 residues. CDR3 DNA (partial): TGTGCCAGCAGCTTAGCGAGCTTCTATAATTCACCC. This gives the protein CASSLASFYNSP. The CDR3 in its entirety is CASSLASFYNSPLHF.

The CDR3 DNA, read in part, is TGTGCCAGCAGGGGGGACTACCACTACAATGAG. Its translation is CASRGDYHYNE. The complete CDR3 reads CASRGDYHYNEQFF. The rearrangement links TRBV2 to TRBJ2-1; 7 bases are shared with TRBD2. The read stops 3 residues short of the end of the CDR3; the missing end is completed from the germline J gene. The J segment lost 3 bases and the V segment lost 6 bases, leaving 5 bases of the junction unmatched. The CDR3 is 14 residues long. Germline loops: CDR1 SNHLY, CDR2 FYNNEI.

Note on this clone: The observed sequence ends 3 residues before the CDR3 terminus, with the missing tail filled in from the germline J gene. This sequence joins TRBV27 and TRBJ2-7; 10 nucleotides agree with TRBD2. Per germline, CDR1 MNHEY and CDR2 SMNVEV (reference sequence). The CDR3 has 15 amino acids. The junction had 4 bases not matched to a gene; V was cut back by 4 bases and J by 1 base. Incomplete CDR3 DNA: TGTGCCAGCAGTTGGTCGGGACTAGCGTCCTACGAG. This translates into CASSWSGLASYE. The complete CDR3 sequence is CASSWSGLASYEQYF.

About this clone: The read comes to an end 3 residues before the CDR3 does, leaving the germline J gene to fill in the end. The J gene is TRBJ2-5, the V gene TRBV15; 9 bases map to TRBD2. With V trimmed by 3 bases and J by 1 base, 3 bases remained unmatched. This CDR3 contains 15 residues. Germline V gives CDR1 LNHNV, CDR2 YYDKDF (reference sequence). CDR3 sequence: CATSRGGGVQETQYF. CDR3 bases read: TGTGCCACCAGCAGGGGCGGGGGGGTCCAAGAGACC. Complete variable domain (other parts from reference TRBV15 and TRBJ2-5): DAMVIQNPRYQVTQFGKPVTLSCSQTLNHNVMYWYQQKSSQAPKLLFHYYDKDFNNEADTPDNFQSRRPNTSFCFLDIRSPGLGDTAMYLCATSRGGGVQETQYFGPGTRLLVL.

Note on this clone: The CDR3 end is not reached by the read, which stops 3 residues before it; the germline J gene fills it in. The gene calls are TRBV2 and TRBJ2-5, with TRBD2 matching over 9 bases. CDR1 and CDR2 (germline): SNHLY, FYNNEI. Trimming took 11 bases from V and 4 from J; bases not matched to a gene: 2. This CDR3 has 11 amino acids. CDR3 sequence reads: CAGSGGETQYF. CDR3 bases read: TGTGCCGGTAGCGGGGGAGAGACC.

With respect to this clone: From the germline J gene comes the end of the CDR3, since the read stops 3 residues before it. The chain is built from TRBV7-6 and TRBJ2-1, with 12 bases matching TRBD2. Germline V gene sequence: CDR1 SGHVS, CDR2 FNYEAQ. The CDR3 is 17 amino acids. V dropped 1 base and J dropped 4; count of bases not matched to a gene: 5. The CDR3 is CASSLVRTSGVYNEQFF. The covered CDR3 bases are TGTGCCAGCAGCTTAGTCAGGACTAGCGGGGTGTACAATGAG. The complete variable domain, with remaining parts taken from reference TRBV7-6 and TRBJ2-1, reads GAGVSQSPRYKVTKRGQDVALRCDPISGHVSLYWYRQALGQGPEFLTYFNYEAQQDKSGLPNDRFSAERPEGSISTLTIQRTEQRDSAMYRCASSLVRTSGVYNEQFFGPGTRLTVL.

Turning to this clone: The read ends 3 residues early relative to the CDR3; the germline J gene fills the gap. The V and J genes are TRBV2 and TRBJ2-6; 8 bases are shared with TRBD1. Trimming took 3 bases from V and 3 from J; bases not matched to a gene: 4. Germline CDR1 is SNHLY and CDR2 is FYNNEI. The CDR3 has 16 residues. CDR3 sequence: CASSDRGTGGANVLTF. The part of the CDR3 DNA that was read is TGTGCCAGCAGTGATCGGGGGACAGGTGGGGCCAACGTC.

Regarding this clone: The read ends 3 residues shy of where the CDR3 ends; the end is completed using the germline J gene. The rearrangement joins TRBV5-5 to TRBJ1-1; D remains unclear. The CDR3 length is 13 residues. Germline values: CDR1 SGHKS, CDR2 YYEKEE (reference sequence). Trimming pared 5 bases from V and 0 bases from J, leaving 8 bases between. CDR3 protein: CASSLTLNTEAFF. CDR3 DNA (partial): TGTGCCAGCAGTTTGACTTTGAACACTGAA.

In regard to this clone: The read comes to an end 3 residues before the CDR3 does, leaving the germline J gene to fill in the end. This chain joins TRBV18 and TRBJ2-1, with TRBD2 matching over 7 bases. Trimming removed 2 bases from V and 2 bases from J; junction bases left unmatched: 9. The CDR3 spans 17 residues. Germline V gene sequence: CDR1 KGHSH, CDR2 LQKENI. The DNA read from the CDR3 is TGTGCCAGCTCACCAGGCCCCCGGGACTACCCCTACAATGAG. Translated, it gives CASSPGPRDYPYNE. The CDR3 reads in full as CASSPGPRDYPYNEQFF.

In regard to this clone: Read data end 3 residues before the CDR3 end; the end is taken from the germline J gene. The gene calls are TRBV19 and TRBJ2-2, with D possibly being TRBD1 or TRBD2 (5 bases each). The length of the CDR3 is 16 residues. Germline V gene sequence: CDR1 LNHDA, CDR2 SQIVND (reference sequence). The V end was cut by 5 bases, the J end by 2 bases, with 15 bases between. The sequenced part of the CDR3 DNA is TGTGCCAGTAGTCCACGAGGGCAGGGTAACACCGGGGAG. This encodes CASSPRGQGNTGE. The whole CDR3 reads CASSPRGQGNTGELFF.

Worth noting for this clone: The read halts 3 residues ahead of the CDR3 end, with the missing end drawn from the germline J gene. J is TRBJ1-4 and V is TRBV29-1; 7 bases map to TRBD1. Trimming took 7 bases from V and 3 from J; bases not matched to a gene: 8. The CDR3 contains 14 residues. Per germline, CDR1 SQVTM and CDR2 ANQGSEA. Partial CDR3 DNA: TGCAGCGCTCTATCCGGGACAGCTAATGAAAAA. Its protein is CSALSGTANEK. The full CDR3 sequence reads CSALSGTANEKLFF.

Concerning this clone itself: At one end the junction does not follow the germline gene, possibly because of a read error. The CDR3 extends 3 residues past the end of the read, so its final part is completed from the germline J gene. The chain couples TRBV7-7 to TRBJ2-2, with D perhaps assigned TRBD1 or TRBD2 (5 bases each). The CDR3 extends over 16 amino acids. The germline gives CDR1 SSHAT, CDR2 FNYEAQ (reference sequence). The CDR3 is CASSLGPKGSNEKLFF. Partial CDR3 DNA: TGTGCTAGCAGCTTAGGGCCCAAGGGGAGTAATGAAAAG. Drawing the rest from reference TRBV7-7 and TRBJ2-2, the complete variable domain is GAGVSQSPRYKVTKRGQDVTLRCDPISSHATLYWYQQALGQGPEFLTYFNYEAQPDKSGLPSDRFSAERPEGSISTLTIQRTEQRDSAMYRCASSLGPKGSNEKLFFGEGSRLTVL.